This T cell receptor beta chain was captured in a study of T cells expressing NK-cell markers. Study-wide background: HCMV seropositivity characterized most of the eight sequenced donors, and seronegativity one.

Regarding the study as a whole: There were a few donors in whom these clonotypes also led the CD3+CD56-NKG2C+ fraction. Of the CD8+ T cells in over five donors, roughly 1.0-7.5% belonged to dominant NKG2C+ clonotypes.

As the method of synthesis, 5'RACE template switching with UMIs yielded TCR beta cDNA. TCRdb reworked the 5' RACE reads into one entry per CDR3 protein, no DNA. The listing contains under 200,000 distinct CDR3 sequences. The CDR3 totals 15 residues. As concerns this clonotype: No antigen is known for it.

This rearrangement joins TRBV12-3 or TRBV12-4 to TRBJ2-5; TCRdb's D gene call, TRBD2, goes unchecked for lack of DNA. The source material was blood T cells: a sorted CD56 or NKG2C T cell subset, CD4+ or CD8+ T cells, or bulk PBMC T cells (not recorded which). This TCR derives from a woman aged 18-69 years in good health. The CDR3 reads CASSLRSGREETQYF.